This is a list of T cell receptor beta chains from one sample in a study of blood T cells in healthy people across ages. MiXCR was run by TCRdb on the 5' RACE reads, yielding one entry per CDR3 protein. Here the sample spans about 640,000 distinct CDR3 sequences, roughly 50% being singletons. Material: blood. These receptor sequences come from a man aged 55 to 70 in good health. Each CDR3 is given with its conserved first and last residue. The D gene is left open where the match is weak. Size tells how often a clone was seen (once, few, many) or the class of an expanded clone, and some rows leave it out.

CDR3: CSASRGRLNGYTF
DNA: TGCAGTGCTAGCAGGGGGCGCTTAAATGGCTACACCTTC
J: TRBJ1-2
size: -
V: TRBV20-1
D: TRBD1

CDR3: CSVDTSGTGSDGYTF
DNA: TGCAGCGTAGACACGAGCGGGACAGGGTCGGATGGCTACACCTTC
J: TRBJ1-2
size: -
V: TRBV29-1
D: TRBD1

CDR3: CATGTSGVAKNIQYF
DNA: TGTGCCACCGGGACTAGCGGAGTAGCCAAAAACATTCAGTACTTC
J: TRBJ2-4
size: -
V: TRBV6-1
D: TRBD2

CDR3: CATSRGSTGNEQFF
DNA: TGTGCCACCAGCAGAGGGTCGACAGGTAATGAGCAGTTCTTC
J: TRBJ2-1
size: -
V: TRBV15
D: -

CDR3: CASSYANYGYTF
DNA: TGTGCCAGCAGTTACGCTAACTATGGCTACACCTTC
J: TRBJ1-2
size: few
V: TRBV6-2/TRBV6-3
D: -

CDR3: CASRVQDSPLHF
DNA: TGTGCCAGCAGAGTCCAGGATTCACCCCTCCACTTT
J: TRBJ1-6
size: -
V: TRBV6-6
D: -

CDR3: CASSISSGVEEQYF
DNA: TGTGCCAGCAGCATTTCTAGCGGGGTAGAGGAGCAGTACTTC
J: TRBJ2-5
size: -
V: TRBV7-2
D: TRBD2

CDR3: CASRALQDNEQFF
DNA: TGTGCCAGCAGAGCCTTACAGGACAATGAGCAGTTCTTC
J: TRBJ2-1
size: -
V: TRBV12-1
D: -

CDR3: CSARELGEETQYF
DNA: TGCAGTGCTCGAGAGCTAGGGGAAGAGACCCAGTACTTC
J: TRBJ2-5
size: -
V: TRBV20-1
D: -

CDR3: CASSYVIGETQYF
DNA: TGTGCCAGCAGTTACGTTATCGGGGAGACCCAGTACTTC
J: TRBJ2-5
size: -
V: TRBV6-2/TRBV6-3
D: -

CDR3: CASSAALGEQYF
DNA: TGCGCCAGCAGCGCAGCCTTAGGGGAGCAGTACTTC
J: TRBJ2-7
size: -
V: TRBV5-1
D: -

CDR3: CASSLWSPGYEQFF
DNA: TGCGCCAGCAGCTTATGGTCACCCGGCTATGAGCAGTTCTTC
J: TRBJ2-1
size: -
V: TRBV5-1
D: -

CDR3: CASGPSGGASNEQFF
DNA: TGTGCTAGTGGTCCCAGCGGGGGGGCGTCCAATGAGCAGTTCTTC
J: TRBJ2-1
size: -
V: TRBV12-5
D: TRBD2

CDR3: CASSPGGGGELFF
DNA: TGCGCCAGCAGCCCCGGTGGGGGCGGGGAGCTGTTTTTT
J: TRBJ2-2
size: -
V: TRBV5-1
D: -

CDR3: CAIAAGTSSYEQYF
DNA: TGTGCCATCGCGGCAGGGACGAGCTCCTACGAGCAGTACTTC
J: TRBJ2-7
size: -
V: TRBV10-3
D: -

CDR3: CASSDRDRGARLGANVLTF
DNA: TGTGCCAGCAGTGATCGGGACAGGGGTGCCAGGCTTGGGGCCAACGTCCTGACTTTC
J: TRBJ2-6
size: few
V: TRBV6-1
D: TRBD1

CDR3: CASSWDRAYEQYF
DNA: TGTGCCAGCAGCTGGGACAGGGCCTACGAGCAGTACTTC
J: TRBJ2-7
size: -
V: TRBV11-2
D: TRBD1

CDR3: CASSEYGHLQETQYF
DNA: TGTGCCAGCAGTGAATACGGACACCTCCAAGAGACCCAGTACTTC
J: TRBJ2-5
size: -
V: TRBV25-1
D: -

CDR3: CSVDSGSDTDTQYF
DNA: TGCAGCGTTGATTCCGGCTCAGACACAGATACGCAGTATTTT
J: TRBJ2-3
size: -
V: TRBV29-1
D: -

CDR3: CASSRLAGYQETQYF
DNA: TGTGCCAGCAGCAGACTAGCGGGGTACCAAGAGACCCAGTACTTC
J: TRBJ2-5
size: -
V: TRBV5-5
D: TRBD2

CDR3: CAISGDSTELYEQYF
DNA: TGTGCCATCAGCGGGGACTCGACGGAATTATACGAGCAGTACTTC
J: TRBJ2-7
size: -
V: TRBV10-3
D: -

CDR3: CSARGAVNQPQHF
DNA: TGCAGTGCTAGGGGGGCGGTCAATCAGCCCCAGCATTTT
J: TRBJ1-5
size: -
V: TRBV20-1
D: -

CDR3: CASSLPSGVGETQYF
DNA: TGTGCCAGCAGTCTCCCTAGCGGGGTCGGAGAGACCCAGTACTTC
J: TRBJ2-5
size: -
V: TRBV28
D: TRBD2

CDR3: CSVGGQGGYNEQYF
DNA: TGCAGCGTGGGGGGACAGGGGGGGTACAATGAGCAGTACTTC
J: TRBJ2-7
size: -
V: TRBV29-1
D: TRBD1

CDR3: CASSRQDWETQFF
DNA: TGTGCCAGCAGTCGACAGGATTGGGAGACCCAGTTCTTC
J: TRBJ2-1
size: once
V: TRBV25-1
D: -

CDR3: CSARVSATGQYF
DNA: TGCAGTGCTAGAGTAAGCGCGACCGGGCAGTATTTT
J: TRBJ2-3
size: -
V: TRBV20-1
D: -

CDR3: CSARPPEGSGRTDTQYF
DNA: TGCAGTGCTCGACCTCCTGAGGGTAGCGGCAGGACAGATACGCAGTATTTT
J: TRBJ2-3
size: -
V: TRBV20-1
D: -

CDR3: CASSYRAETTDTQYF
DNA: TGTGCCAGCAGTTATAGGGCCGAGACGACAGATACGCAGTATTTT
J: TRBJ2-3
size: few
V: TRBV6-5
D: -

CDR3: CASSVGDGQTFEKLFF
DNA: TGTGCCAGCAGCGTAGGGGATGGACAGACCTTTGAAAAACTGTTTTTT
J: TRBJ1-4
size: -
V: TRBV9
D: -

CDR3: CASSLEDRRLLGELFF
DNA: TGCGCCAGCAGCTTGGAGGACAGGCGATTATTGGGGGAGCTGTTTTTT
J: TRBJ2-2
size: -
V: TRBV5-1
D: TRBD1

CDR3: CASSREDTQYF
DNA: TGTGCCAGCAGTAGAGAAGATACGCAGTATTTC
J: TRBJ2-3
size: -
V: TRBV12-3/TRBV12-4
D: -

CDR3: CASILSGGWRETQYF
DNA: TGTGCCAGCATTCTCAGCGGGGGATGGAGGGAGACCCAGTACTTC
J: TRBJ2-5
size: -
V: TRBV6-1
D: TRBD2

CDR3: CATSRGALYEQFF
DNA: TGTGCCACCAGCAGAGGGGCCCTGTATGAGCAGTTCTTC
J: TRBJ2-1
size: -
V: TRBV15
D: -

CDR3: CASSWRVQETQYF
DNA: TGTGCCAGCAGCTGGAGGGTTCAAGAGACCCAGTACTTC
J: TRBJ2-5
size: -
V: TRBV7-2
D: -

CDR3: CSAPPGAYGYTF
DNA: TGCAGTGCACCACCGGGGGCCTATGGCTACACCTTC
J: TRBJ1-2
size: -
V: TRBV20-1
D: -

CDR3: CASSFSLNYGYTF
DNA: TGTGCCAGCAGTTTTTCTCTTAACTATGGCTACACCTTC
J: TRBJ1-2
size: -
V: TRBV28
D: -

CDR3: CSARIRDGQNTEAFF
DNA: TGCAGTGCTAGAATCAGGGACGGCCAGAACACTGAAGCTTTCTTT
J: TRBJ1-1
size: -
V: TRBV20-1
D: -

CDR3: CASSRTMGETQYF
DNA: TGTGCCAGCAGCCGGACCATGGGGGAGACCCAGTACTTC
J: TRBJ2-5
size: few
V: TRBV2
D: -

CDR3: CSVDGWADNEQFF
DNA: TGCAGCGTTGATGGGTGGGCAGACAATGAGCAGTTCTTC
J: TRBJ2-1
size: -
V: TRBV29-1
D: -

CDR3: CSVEDLGTGYEQYF
DNA: TGCAGCGTTGAAGATCTAGGGACAGGCTACGAGCAGTACTTC
J: TRBJ2-7
size: few
V: TRBV29-1
D: TRBD1

CDR3: CASSLAGGDQYF
DNA: TGCGCCAGCAGCTTGGCCGGGGGGGACCAGTACTTC
J: TRBJ2-5
size: -
V: TRBV5-1
D: TRBD2